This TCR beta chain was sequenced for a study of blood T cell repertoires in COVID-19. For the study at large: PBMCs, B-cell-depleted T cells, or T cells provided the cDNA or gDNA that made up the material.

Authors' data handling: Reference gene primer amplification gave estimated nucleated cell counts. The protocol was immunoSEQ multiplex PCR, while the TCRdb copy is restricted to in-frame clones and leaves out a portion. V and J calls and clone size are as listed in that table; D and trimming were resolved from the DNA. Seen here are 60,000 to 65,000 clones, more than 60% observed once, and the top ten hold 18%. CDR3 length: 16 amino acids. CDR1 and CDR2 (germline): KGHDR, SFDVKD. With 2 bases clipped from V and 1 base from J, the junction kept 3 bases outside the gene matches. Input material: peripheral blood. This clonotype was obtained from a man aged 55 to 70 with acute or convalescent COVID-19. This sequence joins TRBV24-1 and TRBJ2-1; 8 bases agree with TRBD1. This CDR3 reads CATSDSGQGSYNEQFF. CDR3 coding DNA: TGTGCCACCAGTGATTCCGGACAGGGTTCCTACAATGAGCAGTTCTTC.